The entry that follows covers one T cell receptor beta chain sequence. The data originate from a study of shared clonotypes between healthy human individuals. Per germline, CDR1 SGHDT and CDR2 YYEEEE. The CDR3 runs to 15 residues. Trimming left V 4 bases short and J 5 bases short, with 17 bases between. Sequencing used immunoSEQ multiplex PCR; TCRdb keeps in-frame clones, though not all of them. The table lists 850,000 to 1,200,000 clones, more than 65% of them singletons. Sequences were obtained from memory CD4+ T cells sorted from blood. Regarding subset: CD45RA-negative fraction. This chain connects TRBV5-6 to TRBJ2-3; no clear D. The sequence derives from a man between 18 and 29 years old in good health. The CDR3 region has the DNA TGTGCCAGCAGCGGGTTGTGGTCTGGGAAAGATACGCAGTATTTT. It encodes CASSGLWSGKDTQYF.